The 18 T cell receptor beta chains presented below share a single source sample, sequenced in a study of persistence of HIV-infected CD4 T cells. This was the immunoSEQ version 4 assay in survey mode. TCRdb keeps only in-frame clones here, not all; method: immunoSEQ multiplex PCR. Counted here are under 50,000 clones, 75% to 90% occurring once; the ten biggest clones make up over 3%. Anti-CD3/anti-CD28 beads served as a nonspecific positive control stimulus. CD4+ T cells upregulating both CD40 ligand and CD69 were sorted as responding cells. These receptors lack a known antigen. The sample was CD4+ T cells sorted from PBMCs after roughly 18-hour stimulation, taken from a patient who received antiretroviral therapy. These TCRs come from an adult woman with HIV who was CMV-seropositive.

The chain combines TRBV5-5 with TRBJ2-2, with D possibly being TRBD1 or TRBD2 (5 bases each). The CDR3 sequence is 14 residues long. Per the germline V gene, CDR1 is SGHKS and CDR2 is YYEKEE (reference sequence). V lost 5 bases and J lost 7, with 15 bases in between. The CDR3 region has the DNA TGTGCCAGCAGTACCAGGGTGGGGGACGGGGAGCTGTTTTTT. Translating gives CASSTRVGDGELFF.

The chain recombines TRBV7-8 with TRBJ2-5, with D possibly being TRBD2 (7 bases). The CDR3 totals 14 residues. Trimming removed 5 bases from V and 4 bases from J, with 14 bases in between. The germline V gene encodes CDR1 SGHVS and CDR2 FQNEAQ. The CDR3 region has the DNA TGTGCCAGCAGCCCTCAAAGGGGGGGAGAGACCCAGTACTTC. This codes for CASSPQRGGETQYF.

The V and J genes are TRBV3-1 (or the pseudogene TRBV3-2) and TRBJ2-3; no clear D. Germline assignment: CDR1 LGHDT and CDR2 YNNKEL (reference sequence). The V end was cut by 0 bases, the J end by 2 bases, with 9 bases between. This CDR3 has 15 amino acids. CDR3 protein: CASSQDSAPTDTQYF. The CDR3 bases are TGTGCCAGCAGCCAAGATTCGGCCCCCACAGATACGCAGTATTTT.

J is TRBJ2-1 and V is TRBV28, with D perhaps being TRBD1 or TRBD2 (7 bases each). The germline V gene has CDR1 MDHEN and CDR2 SYDVKM. The ends were cut back, 10 bases at V and 0 bases at J, with 22 bases in the middle. The CDR3 is 17 amino acids. CDR3 DNA sequence: TGTGCCACCGCGGGGGTCATAGCAGGGGGCTCCTACAATGAGCAGTTCTTC. This sequence encodes CATAGVIAGGSYNEQFF.

The chain uses TRBV30 and TRBJ1-6; the D is unclear. This CDR3 contains 14 residues. Trimming cost V 0 bases and J 7 bases, with 10 bases left between them. Germline CDR1 and CDR2: GTSNPN and SVGIG (reference sequence). The CDR3 loop is CAWSVAMSNSPLHF. Here the CDR3 DNA reads TGTGCCTGGAGTGTGGCCATGTCCAATTCACCCCTCCACTTT.

The rearrangement joins TRBV27 to TRBJ1-1; D not resolved. Trimming removed 7 bases from V and 1 base from J, with 10 bases in between. Germline V gene lookup returns CDR1 MNHEY and CDR2 SMNVEV (reference sequence). The CDR3 is 13 amino acids. In DNA, the CDR3 is TGTGCCAGCAACAAACTAGGGAACACTGAAGCTTTCTTT. It encodes CASNKLGNTEAFF.

This clone is a singleton in its sample. The chain employs TRBV18 and TRBJ2-5; the D is unclear. V was cut by 3 bases and J by 3 bases, with 2 bases left in between. The CDR3 totals 11 residues. The germline CDR1 and CDR2 sequences are KGHSH and LQKENI. CDR3: CASSPEETQYF. CDR3 DNA sequence: TGTGCCAGCTCACCCGAAGAGACCCAGTACTTC. Full variable domain (rest looked up from reference TRBV18 and TRBJ2-5): NAGVMQNPRHLVRRRGQEARLRCSPMKGHSHVYWYRQLPEEGLKFMVYLQKENIIDESGMPKERFSAEFPKEGPSILRIQQVVRGDSAAYFCASSPEETQYFGPGTRLLVL.

This clone was picked up a small number of times. The V call is TRBV27, the J call TRBJ1-6; the D gene is possibly TRBD1 (6 bases). Trimming removed 5 bases at V and 7 bases at J, with 12 bases between. Germline V gene lookup returns CDR1 MNHEY and CDR2 SMNVEV (reference sequence). The CDR3 spans 14 residues. The CDR3 loop reads CASSRGDTNSPLHF. The CDR3 DNA reads TGTGCCAGCAGTCGGGGGGACACCAATTCACCCCTCCACTTT.

The chain combines TRBV30 with TRBJ1-2; D is unresolved. This CDR3 contains 14 residues. The germline CDR1 and CDR2 sequences are GTSNPN and SVGIG (reference sequence). V was cut by 3 bases and J by 8 bases, with 19 bases left in between. CDR3: CAWSDILTSRGYTF. The CDR3 DNA reads TGTGCCTGGAGCGATATTCTGACGTCTAGGGGCTACACCTTC.

The chain uses TRBV18 and TRBJ2-2; TRBD1 matches 7 bases. CDR3 size: 17 residues. V shed 6 bases and J 4 bases; nucleotides not matched to a gene: 14. Per germline, CDR1 KGHSH and CDR2 LQKENI. The DNA of the CDR3 is TGTGCCAGCTCCCCCGCCGCGAAGGGGGCGGGCACCGGGGAGCTGTTTTTT. Translating gives CASSPAAKGAGTGELFF.

The chain is built from TRBV28 and TRBJ1-1; a weak D match, TRBD1 (5 bases). The CDR3 length is 12 residues. Germline CDR1 MDHEN, CDR2 SYDVKM. V was cut by 3 bases and J by 10 bases, with 12 bases left in between. The CDR3 sequence: CASSLLHGGAFF. DNA for the CDR3: TGTGCCAGCAGTTTGCTCCACGGGGGAGCTTTCTTT.

The V gene is TRBV15, the J gene TRBJ1-5; D ambiguous. The CDR3 extends over 15 amino acids. The germline V gene encodes CDR1 LNHNV and CDR2 YYDKDF (reference sequence). V lost 4 bases and J lost 0, with 10 bases in between. This CDR3 is CATSTDRYSNQPQHF. CDR3 coding DNA: TGTGCCACCAGCACAGATAGGTATAGCAATCAGCCCCAGCATTTT.

The rearrangement joins TRBV2 to TRBJ2-2; 7 bases agree with TRBD2. There are 14 residues in the CDR3. Losses at the gene ends were 5 bases for V and 5 bases for J; bases not matched to a gene: 5. Per the germline V gene, CDR1 is SNHLY and CDR2 is FYNNEI. The CDR3 bases are TGTGCCAGCAGTTTTGGGCGGGGGACCGGGGAGCTGTTTTTT. Translated, it gives CASSFGRGTGELFF.

The chain uses TRBV7-2 and TRBJ2-1; 10 positions match TRBD2. The CDR3 has 17 amino acids. V gave up 3 bases and J gave up 9 bases; unmatched junction bases: 14. Per germline, CDR1 SGHTA and CDR2 FQGNSA. CDR3: CASSLSGGAIGSGEQFF. CDR3 sequence (DNA): TGTGCCAGCAGCTTGAGCGGGGGGGCGATCGGGTCTGGTGAGCAGTTCTTC.

The DNA for the CDR3 is TGTGCCAGCAGTTTCGACAGAAACACTGAAGCTTTCTTT. Protein sequence: CASSFDRNTEAFF. This rearrangement joins TRBV6-4 to TRBJ1-1; weak D call: TRBD1 (5 bases). Trimming took off 5 bases at V and 2 bases at J, with 9 bases between the two ends. CDR3 length: 13 amino acids. Germline V gives CDR1 MRHNA, CDR2 SNTAGT.

The rearrangement uses TRBV5-4 and TRBJ1-3, with TRBD1 as a possible D gene (5 bases). This CDR3 is 15 amino acids long. The germline CDR1 and CDR2 sequences are SGHNT and YYREEE (reference sequence). V was trimmed by 0 bases and J by 3 bases, leaving 10 bases between them. CDR3 protein: CASSLAGTGGNTIYF. The CDR3 coding sequence is TGTGCCAGCAGCTTGGCCGGGACTGGTGGAAACACCATATATTTT. The variable domain in full, with the rest retrieved from reference TRBV5-4 and TRBJ1-3, is ETGVTQSPTHLIKTRGQQVTLRCSSQSGHNTVSWYQQALGQGPQFIFQYYREEENGRGNFPPRFSGLQFPNYSSELNVNALELDDSALYLCASSLAGTGGNTIYFGEGSWLTVV.

The J gene is TRBJ1-2, the V gene TRBV3-1 (or the pseudogene TRBV3-2); no firm D call. Between the trimmed V and J ends, which lost 4 bases and 7 bases, there was a span of 10 bases. The CDR3 consists of 12 residues. Germline-derived CDR1 and CDR2 are LGHDT and YNNKEL (reference sequence). The CDR3 reads CASSLTRGGYTF. CDR3 in DNA: TGTGCCAGCAGCCTAACCCGGGGTGGCTACACCTTC.

This sequence joins TRBV4-3 and TRBJ2-6, with D possibly being TRBD1 (6 bases). The CDR3 loop spans 15 amino acids. Trimming removed 4 bases at V and 2 bases at J, with 9 bases between. Germline CDR1 reads LGHNA; CDR2 reads YSLEER. The DNA for the CDR3 is TGCGCCAGCAGCCCAGGGGTCCCTGGGGCCAACGTCCTGACTTTC. Residues: CASSPGVPGANVLTF.